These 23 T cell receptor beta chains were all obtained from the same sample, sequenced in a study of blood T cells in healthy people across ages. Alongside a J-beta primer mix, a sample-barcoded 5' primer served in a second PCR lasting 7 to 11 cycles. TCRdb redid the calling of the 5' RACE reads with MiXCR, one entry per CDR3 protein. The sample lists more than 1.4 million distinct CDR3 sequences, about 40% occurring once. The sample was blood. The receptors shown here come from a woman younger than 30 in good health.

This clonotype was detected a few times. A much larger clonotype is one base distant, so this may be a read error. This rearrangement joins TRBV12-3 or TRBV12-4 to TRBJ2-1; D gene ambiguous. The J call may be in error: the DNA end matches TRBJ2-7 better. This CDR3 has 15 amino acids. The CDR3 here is CASSLGASGYNEQYF. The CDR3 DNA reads TGTGCCAGCAGTTTAGGGGCCAGTGGCTACAATGAGCAGTACTTC.

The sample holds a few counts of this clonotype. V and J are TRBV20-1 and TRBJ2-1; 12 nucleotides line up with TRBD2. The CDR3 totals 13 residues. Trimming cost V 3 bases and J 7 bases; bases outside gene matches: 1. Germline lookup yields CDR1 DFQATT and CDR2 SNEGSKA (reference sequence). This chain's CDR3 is CSASGLAGNEQFF. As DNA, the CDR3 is TGCAGTGCTAGCGGACTAGCGGGAAATGAGCAGTTCTTC.

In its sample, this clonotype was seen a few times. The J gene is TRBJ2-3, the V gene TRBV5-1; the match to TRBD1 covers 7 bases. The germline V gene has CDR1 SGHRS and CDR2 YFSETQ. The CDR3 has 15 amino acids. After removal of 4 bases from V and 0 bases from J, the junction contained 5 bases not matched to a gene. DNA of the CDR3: TGCGCCAGCAGCCCTCCGACAGGGAGCACAGATACGCAGTATTTT. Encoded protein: CASSPPTGSTDTQYF. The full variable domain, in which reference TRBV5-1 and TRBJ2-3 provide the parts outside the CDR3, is KAGVTQTPRYLIKTRGQQVTLSCSPISGHRSVSWYQQTPGQGLQFLFEYFSETQRNKGNFPGRFSGRQFSNSRSEMNVSTLELGDSALYLCASSPPTGSTDTQYFGPGTRLTVL.

The CDR3, as DNA: TGTGCCAGCAGCCCCCGGACAGGGTACACTGAAGCTTTCTTT. Translation: CASSPRTGYTEAFF. J is TRBJ1-1 and V is TRBV11-2; 8 bases agree with TRBD1. The CDR3 spans 14 residues. Germline lookup yields CDR1 SGHAT and CDR2 FQNNGV. V shed 5 bases and J 3 bases; nucleotides not matched to a gene: 5.

The CDR3 region has the DNA TGCGCCAGCAGTGCAACAGGGTCGGCGGGTGGCTACACCTTC. Translating gives CASSATGSAGGYTF. The V and J genes are TRBV10-2 and TRBJ1-2; D might be TRBD1 (6 bases). The CDR3 is 14 residues long. The germline V gene has CDR1 WSHSY and CDR2 SAAADI. V shed 4 bases and J shed 7 bases, with 16 bases lying between them.

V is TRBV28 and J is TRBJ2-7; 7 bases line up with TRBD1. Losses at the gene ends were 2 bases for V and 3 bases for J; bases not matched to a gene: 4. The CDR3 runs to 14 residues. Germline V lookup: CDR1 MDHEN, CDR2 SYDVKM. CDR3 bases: TGTGCCAGCAGTTTAATGTCAGGGGGCTACGAGCAGTACTTC. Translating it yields CASSLMSGGYEQYF.

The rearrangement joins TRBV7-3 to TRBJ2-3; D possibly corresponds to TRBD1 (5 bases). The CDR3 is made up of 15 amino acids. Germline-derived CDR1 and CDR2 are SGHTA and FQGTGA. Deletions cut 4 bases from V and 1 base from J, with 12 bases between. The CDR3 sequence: CASSSQGVGTDTQYF. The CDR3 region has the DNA TGTGCCAGCAGCTCCCAGGGTGTTGGCACAGATACGCAGTATTTT.

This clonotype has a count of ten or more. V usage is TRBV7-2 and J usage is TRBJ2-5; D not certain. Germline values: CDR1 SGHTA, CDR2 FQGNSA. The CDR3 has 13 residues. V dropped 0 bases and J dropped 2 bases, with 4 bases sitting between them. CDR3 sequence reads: CASSLARQETQYF. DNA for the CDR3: TGTGCCAGCAGCTTAGCCAGACAAGAGACCCAGTACTTC.

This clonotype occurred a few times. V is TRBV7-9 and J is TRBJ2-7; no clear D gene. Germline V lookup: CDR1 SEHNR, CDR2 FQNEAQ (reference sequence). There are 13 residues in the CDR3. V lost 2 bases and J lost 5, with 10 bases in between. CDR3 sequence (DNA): TGTGCCAGCAGCTTAAACTCTCTGGACGAGCAGTACTTC. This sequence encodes CASSLNSLDEQYF. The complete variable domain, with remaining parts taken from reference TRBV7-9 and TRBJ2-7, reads DTGVSQNPRHKITKRGQNVTFRCDPISEHNRLYWYRQTLGQGPEFLTYFQNEAQLEKSRLLSDRFSAERPKGSFSTLEIQRTEQGDSAMYLCASSLNSLDEQYFGPGTRLTVT.

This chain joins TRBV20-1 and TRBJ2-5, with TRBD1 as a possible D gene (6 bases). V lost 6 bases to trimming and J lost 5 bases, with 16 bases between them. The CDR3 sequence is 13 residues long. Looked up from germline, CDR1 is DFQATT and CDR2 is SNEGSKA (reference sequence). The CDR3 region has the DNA TGCAGTGCCCTCAGGGCAGGGGACGAGACCCAGTACTTC. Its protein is CSALRAGDETQYF.

The DNA for the CDR3 is TGTGCTAGTGGTTTGGCACGGGGGACGTCCTACGAGCAGTACTTC. Translated: CASGLARGTSYEQYF. V usage is TRBV12-5 and J usage is TRBJ2-7; possibly TRBD2 for D (6 bases). V lost 1 base, J lost 1 base, and 11 bases lay in between. Germline CDR1 is LGHNT and CDR2 is FRNRAP. The CDR3 covers 15 residues. Complete variable domain (other parts from reference TRBV12-5 and TRBJ2-7): DARVTQTPRHKVTEMGQEVTMRCQPILGHNTVFWYRQTMMQGLELLAYFRNRAPLDDSGMPKDRFSAEMPDATLATLKIQPSEPRDSAVYFCASGLARGTSYEQYFGPGTRLTVT.

As DNA, the CDR3 is TGTGCTAGTGGTTTGTTTCGGGACAGCGACCATGGCTACACCTTC. This gives the protein CASGLFRDSDHGYTF. The V call is TRBV12-5, the J call TRBJ1-2; 7 positions match TRBD1. V shed 2 bases, J shed 6 bases, and the junction held 9 bases outside the gene matches. Germline V CDR1 and CDR2: LGHNT, FRNRAP. This CDR3 is 15 amino acids long. Drawing the rest from reference TRBV12-5 and TRBJ1-2, the complete variable domain is DARVTQTPRHKVTEMGQEVTMRCQPILGHNTVFWYRQTMMQGLELLAYFRNRAPLDDSGMPKDRFSAEMPDATLATLKIQPSEPRDSAVYFCASGLFRDSDHGYTFGSGTRLTVV.

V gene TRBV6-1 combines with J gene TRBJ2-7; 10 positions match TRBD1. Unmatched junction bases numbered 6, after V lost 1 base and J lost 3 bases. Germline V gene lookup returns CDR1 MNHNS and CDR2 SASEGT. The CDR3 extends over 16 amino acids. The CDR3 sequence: CASSEVAGQGFYEQYF. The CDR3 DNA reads TGTGCCAGCAGTGAAGTAGCGGGACAGGGGTTCTACGAGCAGTACTTC.

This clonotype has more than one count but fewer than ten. The CDR3 nucleotides read TGTGCCAGCAGCCAAGGGGTCGTGAACACTGAAGCTTTCTTT. It yields the protein CASSQGVVNTEAFF. The chain couples TRBV3-1 to TRBJ1-1; D uncertain. The CDR3 sequence is 14 residues long. Looked up from germline, CDR1 is LGHDT and CDR2 is YNNKEL (reference sequence). Trimming took 1 base from V and 0 from J, leaving 6 bases between them. Combining the CDR3 with reference TRBV3-1 and TRBJ1-1 gives the whole variable domain DTAVSQTPKYLVTQMGNDKSIKCEQNLGHDTMYWYKQDSKKFLKIMFSYNNKELIINETVPNRFSPKSPDKAHLNLHINSLELGDSAVYFCASSQGVVNTEAFFGQGTRLTVV.

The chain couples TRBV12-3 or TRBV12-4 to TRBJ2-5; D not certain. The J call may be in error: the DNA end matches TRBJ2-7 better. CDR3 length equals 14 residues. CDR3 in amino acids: CASSLERILDEQYF. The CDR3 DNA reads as TGTGCCAGCAGTTTAGAACGGATATTGGACGAGCAGTACTTC.

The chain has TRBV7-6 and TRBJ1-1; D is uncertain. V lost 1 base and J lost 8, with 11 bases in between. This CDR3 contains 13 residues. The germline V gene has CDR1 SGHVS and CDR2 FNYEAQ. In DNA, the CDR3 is TGTGCCAGCAGCTTAGGAGATAACTTCGAAGCTTTCTTT. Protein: CASSLGDNFEAFF.

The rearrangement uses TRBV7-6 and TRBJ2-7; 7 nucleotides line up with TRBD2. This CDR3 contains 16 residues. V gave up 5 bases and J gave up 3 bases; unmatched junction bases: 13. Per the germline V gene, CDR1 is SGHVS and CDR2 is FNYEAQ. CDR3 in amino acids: CASSDPYGRTYYEQYF. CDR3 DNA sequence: TGTGCCAGCAGCGATCCCTACGGGAGGACGTACTACGAGCAGTACTTC.

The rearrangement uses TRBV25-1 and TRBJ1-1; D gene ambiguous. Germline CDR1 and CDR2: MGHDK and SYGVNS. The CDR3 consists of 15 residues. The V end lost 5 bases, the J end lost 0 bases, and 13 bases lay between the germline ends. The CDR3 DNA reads TGTGCCAGCAGTCGGGCAGGCCCAATGAACACTGAAGCTTTCTTT. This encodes CASSRAGPMNTEAFF. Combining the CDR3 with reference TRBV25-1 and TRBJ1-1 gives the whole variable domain EADIYQTPRYLVIGTGKKITLECSQTMGHDKMYWYQQDPGMELHLIHYSYGVNSTEKGDLSSESTVSRIRTEHFPLTLESARPSHTSQYLCASSRAGPMNTEAFFGQGTRLTVV.

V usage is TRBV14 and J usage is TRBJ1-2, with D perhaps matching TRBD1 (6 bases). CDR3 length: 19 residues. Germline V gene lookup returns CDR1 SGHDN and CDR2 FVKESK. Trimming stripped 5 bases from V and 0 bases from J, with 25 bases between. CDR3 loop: CASSILGRTGMGANYGYTF. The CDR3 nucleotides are TGTGCCAGCAGCATACTCGGGCGTACAGGGATGGGAGCTAACTATGGCTACACCTTC.

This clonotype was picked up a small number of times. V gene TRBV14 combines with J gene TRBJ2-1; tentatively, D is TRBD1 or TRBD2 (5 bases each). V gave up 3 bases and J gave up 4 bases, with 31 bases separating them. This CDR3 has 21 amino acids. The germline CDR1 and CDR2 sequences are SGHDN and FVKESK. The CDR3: CASSHPHPGPPFTWPYNEQFF. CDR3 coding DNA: TGTGCCAGCAGCCATCCTCATCCGGGACCCCCTTTTACCTGGCCTTACAATGAGCAGTTCTTC.

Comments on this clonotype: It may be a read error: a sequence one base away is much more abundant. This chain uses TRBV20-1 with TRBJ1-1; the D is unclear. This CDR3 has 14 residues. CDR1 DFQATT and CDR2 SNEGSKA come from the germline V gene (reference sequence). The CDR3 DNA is TGCAGTACTAGAGCAAGGGAGTATCACACTGAAGCTTTCTTT. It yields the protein CSTRAREYHTEAFF.

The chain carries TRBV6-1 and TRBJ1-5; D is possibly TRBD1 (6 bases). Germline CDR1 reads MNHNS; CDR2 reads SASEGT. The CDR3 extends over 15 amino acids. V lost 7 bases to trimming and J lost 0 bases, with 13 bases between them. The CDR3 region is CASIMQGYSNQPQHF. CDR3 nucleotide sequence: TGTGCCAGCATCATGCAGGGGTATAGCAATCAGCCCCAGCATTTT.

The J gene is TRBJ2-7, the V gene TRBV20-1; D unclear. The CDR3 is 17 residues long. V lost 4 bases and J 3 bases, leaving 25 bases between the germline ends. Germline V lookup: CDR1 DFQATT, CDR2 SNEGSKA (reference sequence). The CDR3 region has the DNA TGCAGTGCTATCGCCCTGAAGGTGGTACTCTTTGGCTACGAGCAGTACTTC. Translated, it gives CSAIALKVVLFGYEQYF.